The rows below give T cell receptor beta chains drawn from one sample of a study of blood T cell repertoires in COVID-19. The repertoire was sequenced with immunoSEQ multiplex PCR; TCRdb's copy has only in-frame clones and lacks some. This table holds 50,000 to 65,000 clones, just under 95% found once. Sequenced input: peripheral blood. The receptor source for this set is a human donor in a cohort sampled during active COVID-19. Each CDR3 is given with its conserved first and last residue. D genes are given only for firm matches. Clone size is not always given. Where it is, it says once, few, many or a class for expanded clones.

TGTGCCAGCAGCCCCCCTGCAGTTTATAATTCACCCCTCCACTTT CASSPPAVYNSPLHF . few TRBJ1-6 TRBV7-8 15
TGCGCCAGCAGCCAACCTCGGGGCACTGAAGCTTTCTTT CASSQPRGTEAFF . . TRBJ1-1 TRBV4-1 13
TGTGCCAGCATTAACAGGGCGGCTAATGAAAAACTGTTTTTT CASINRAANEKLFF . once TRBJ1-4 TRBV28 14
TGTGCCAGTAGTCCCTCCCCTTATGGCTACACCTTC CASSPSPYGYTF . . TRBJ1-2 TRBV19 12
TGTGCCAGCAGCTTCTTAGCGGGAGGAGGAGAGACCCAGTACTTC CASSFLAGGGETQYF TRBD2 . TRBJ2-5 TRBV11-2 15
TGTGCCAGCACCCGAGAGGGCGGGGTGGAGACCCAGTACTTC CASTREGGVETQYF . . TRBJ2-5 TRBV6-1 14
TGTGCCAGCAGCATTTGGGGCAGGGGGAACACTGAAGCTTTCTTT CASSIWGRGNTEAFF . few TRBJ1-1 TRBV7-2 15
TGTGCCTTCAAGGCGTGGGGGGGGGCAGGTGAGACCCAGTACTTC CAFKAWGGAGETQYF . . TRBJ2-5 TRBV30 15
TGTGCCAGCAGTCTCGACAGTTCTGCAACTAATGAAAAACTGTTTTTT CASSLDSSATNEKLFF . . TRBJ1-4 TRBV6-6 16
TGTGCCAGCAGTGACGAGGCCGGGGGGGCGGCAGATACGCAGTATTTT CASSDEAGGAADTQYF TRBD2 . TRBJ2-3 TRBV2 16
TGCGCCAGCAGCTTGGAGGGTCGGGGAGATGGCTACACCTTC CASSLEGRGDGYTF . . TRBJ1-2 TRBV5-1 14